This TCR beta chain is from a study of cytomegalovirus exposure and HLA in healthy donors. Study background: An earlier analysis found fewer than 140 million unique TCR beta sequences from 200 million or so T cells. Whole-study findings and limits: A previous analysis found most TCR beta V segments productive roughly 87% or roughly 30% of the time. Later, TCR association rates were found to vary by HLA locus, highest for DRB1 and lowest for HLA-C. Later analysis demonstrated an association between a missense DCLRE1C variant and TCR beta V- and J-gene trimming.

Points on this clone: Its antigen remains unknown.

The CDR3 spans 16 residues. J lost 2 bases, V lost 1 base, and 7 bases had no gene match. Looked up from germline, CDR1 is SGHVS and CDR2 is FQNEAQ. The PCR ran on 60 Vbeta and 13 Jbeta primers. Clones were sequenced by immunoSEQ multiplex PCR, and TCRdb holds only the in-frame ones, with some missing. The sample lists under 150,000 clones; 75% to 85% were seen once. This TCR came from a man aged 45-65 years in good health and CMV-seronegative. Input material: PBMCs. The chain joins TRBV7-8 to TRBJ2-7; 8 bases match TRBD2. The CDR3: CASSLGLAGPPYEQYF. For the CDR3, the DNA is TGTGCCAGCAGCTTAGGCCTAGCGGGTCCTCCCTACGAGCAGTACTTC.